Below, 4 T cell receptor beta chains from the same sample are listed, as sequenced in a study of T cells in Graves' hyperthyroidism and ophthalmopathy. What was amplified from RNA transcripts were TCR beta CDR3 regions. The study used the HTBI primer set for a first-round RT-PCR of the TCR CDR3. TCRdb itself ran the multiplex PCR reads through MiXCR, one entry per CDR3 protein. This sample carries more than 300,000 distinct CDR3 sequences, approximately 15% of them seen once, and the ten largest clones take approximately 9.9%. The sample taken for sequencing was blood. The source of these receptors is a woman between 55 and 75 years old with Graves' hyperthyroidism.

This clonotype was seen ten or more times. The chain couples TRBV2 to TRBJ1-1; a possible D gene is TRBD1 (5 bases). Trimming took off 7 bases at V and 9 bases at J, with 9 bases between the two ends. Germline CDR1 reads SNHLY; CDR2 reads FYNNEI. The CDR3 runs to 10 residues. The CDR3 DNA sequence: TGTGCCAGCAAGGAGGACAAAGCTTTCTTT. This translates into CASKEDKAFF.

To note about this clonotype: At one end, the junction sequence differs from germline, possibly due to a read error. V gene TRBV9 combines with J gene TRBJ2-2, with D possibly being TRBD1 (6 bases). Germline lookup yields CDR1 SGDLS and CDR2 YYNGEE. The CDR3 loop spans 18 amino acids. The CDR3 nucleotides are TGTGCCAACAGCGTCGAGGGGGACATTGTTACGAACACCGGGGAGCTGTTTTTT. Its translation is CANSVEGDIVTNTGELFF.

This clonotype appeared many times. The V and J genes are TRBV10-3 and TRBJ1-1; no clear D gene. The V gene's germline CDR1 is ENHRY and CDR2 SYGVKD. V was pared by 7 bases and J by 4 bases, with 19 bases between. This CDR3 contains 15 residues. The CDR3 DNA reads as TGTGCCATCAACGAAGGAAGGCGGTCGGGCACTGAAGCTTTCTTT. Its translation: CAINEGRRSGTEAFF.

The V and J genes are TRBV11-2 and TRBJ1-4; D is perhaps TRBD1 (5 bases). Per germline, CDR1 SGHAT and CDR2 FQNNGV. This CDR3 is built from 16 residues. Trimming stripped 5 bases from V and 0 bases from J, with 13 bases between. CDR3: CASSPPGPTTNEKLFF. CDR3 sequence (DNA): TGTGCCAGCAGCCCGCCGGGACCTACAACTAATGAAAAACTGTTTTTT.